What follows describes a single T cell receptor (beta chain). This study enrolled people aged roughly 18 to 90 from approximately 25 US geographic areas. Participant-reported clinical history was the basis for cohort assignment. In the study's own analysis: The authors estimated nucleated cell counts from reference gene primer amplification. Only in-frame clones appear in the TCRdb table, and some are missing; sequencing was by immunoSEQ multiplex PCR. V, J and clone size derive from that table, while D and trimming were established from the DNA sequence. The sample yields approximately 280,000 clones, around 90% seen once. The data are from a study of blood T cell repertoires in COVID-19. Study summary: PBMCs, B-cell-depleted T cells, or T cells provided the cDNA or gDNA that made up the material.

The CDR3 sequence is 16 residues long. V was shortened by 4 bases and J by 7 bases, with 20 bases between the two germline ends. Germline assignment: CDR1 SGHDT and CDR2 YYEEEE. The receptor was derived from a woman aged 18 to 35 with acute COVID-19. This rearrangement joins TRBV5-6 to TRBJ2-2; weak D call: TRBD1 (6 bases). Sequencing was carried out using PBMCs or T cells enriched from blood (not recorded which). CDR3 sequence: CASSAGGPAWSGELFF. The CDR3 DNA sequence: TGTGCCAGCAGCGCTGGGGGCCCAGCCTGGAGCGGGGAGCTGTTTTTT.